These T cell receptor beta chains were read from a single sample in a study of OX40 agonist ivuxolimab in advanced cancers. Method: immunoSEQ multiplex PCR; TCRdb's copy keeps in-frame clones and lacks some. This repertoire shows 25,000 to 30,000 clones, 82% found once; its top ten account for approximately 20%. The sequenced sample was CD4+ or CD8+ T cells sorted from blood, obtained in a trial of the OX40 agonist ivuxolimab. Receptors were obtained from an adult with an advanced solid tumor such as melanoma, head and neck, liver or kidney cancer. CDR3s include the opening cysteine and the closing phenylalanine or tryptophan. A D gene is named only where the DNA matches it firmly. A clone size is listed for some rows: how often the clone was seen (once, few, many), or a class if it is expanded.

J gene: TRBJ1-6
clone size: .
D gene: .
V gene: TRBV2
CDR3 protein: CASSAPGTSNSPLHF
CDR3 DNA: TGTGCCAGCAGTGCCCCCGGGACCTCTAATTCACCCCTCCACTTT

J gene: TRBJ2-1
clone size: .
D gene: .
V gene: TRBV7-6
CDR3 protein: CASSLAGGALNEQFF
CDR3 DNA: TGTGCCAGCAGCTTAGCGGGCGGCGCCCTAAATGAGCAGTTCTTC

J gene: TRBJ1-1
clone size: .
D gene: .
V gene: TRBV11-2
CDR3 protein: CASSLNVNTEAFF
CDR3 DNA: TGTGCCAGCAGCTTAAACGTGAACACTGAAGCTTTCTTT

J gene: TRBJ2-7
clone size: .
D gene: .
V gene: TRBV7-9
CDR3 protein: CASSPAYEQYF
CDR3 DNA: TGTGCCAGCAGCCCCGCCTACGAGCAGTACTTC

J gene: TRBJ2-3
clone size: .
D gene: TRBD2
V gene: TRBV27
CDR3 protein: CASSLGREGTDTQYF
CDR3 DNA: TGTGCCAGCAGCTTAGGACGGGAGGGCACAGATACGCAGTATTTT

J gene: TRBJ1-2
clone size: .
D gene: .
V gene: TRBV21-1
CDR3 protein: CASRRAEKNYGYTF
CDR3 DNA: TGTGCCAGCAGGAGGGCAGAAAAAAACTATGGCTACACCTTC

J gene: TRBJ2-7
clone size: .
D gene: .
V gene: TRBV7-8
CDR3 protein: CASSLAEAYEQYF
CDR3 DNA: TGTGCCAGCAGCTTAGCGGAAGCCTACGAGCAGTACTTC

J gene: TRBJ1-1
clone size: medium-sized
D gene: TRBD1
V gene: TRBV5-1
CDR3 protein: CASSLTGGGNTEAFF
CDR3 DNA: TGCGCCAGCAGCTTGACAGGGGGTGGGAACACTGAAGCTTTCTTT

J gene: TRBJ2-3
clone size: once
D gene: TRBD2
V gene: TRBV2
CDR3 protein: CASGSPLAGADTQYF
CDR3 DNA: TGTGCCAGCGGATCCCCGCTAGCGGGGGCAGATACGCAGTATTTT

J gene: TRBJ1-1
clone size: .
D gene: TRBD1
V gene: TRBV5-4
CDR3 protein: CASSFGQGGTEAFF
CDR3 DNA: TGTGCCAGCAGCTTTGGACAGGGGGGGACTGAAGCTTTCTTT

J gene: TRBJ1-2
clone size: .
D gene: .
V gene: TRBV2
CDR3 protein: CASSARGYGYTF
CDR3 DNA: TGTGCCAGCAGCGCGAGGGGTTATGGCTACACCTTC

J gene: TRBJ1-1
clone size: .
D gene: TRBD1
V gene: TRBV19
CDR3 protein: CASSTGTGVNTEAFF
CDR3 DNA: TGTGCCAGTAGTACCGGGACAGGGGTTAACACTGAAGCTTTCTTT

J gene: TRBJ2-4
clone size: .
D gene: .
V gene: TRBV2
CDR3 protein: CASRKPGGKNIQYF
CDR3 DNA: TGTGCCAGCAGGAAGCCAGGAGGCAAAAACATTCAGTACTTC

J gene: TRBJ2-1
clone size: .
D gene: .
V gene: TRBV7-3
CDR3 protein: CASSPGTLDEQFF
CDR3 DNA: TGTGCCAGCAGCCCCGGGACTTTGGATGAGCAGTTCTTC

J gene: TRBJ1-5
clone size: medium-sized
D gene: TRBD1
V gene: TRBV10-3
CDR3 protein: CAISAGDRGNNQPQHF
CDR3 DNA: TGTGCCATCAGTGCTGGCGACAGGGGGAACAATCAGCCCCAGCATTTT

J gene: TRBJ2-7
clone size: .
D gene: .
V gene: TRBV10-2
CDR3 protein: CATTDTGDYEQYF
CDR3 DNA: TGCGCCACAACCGATACAGGTGACTACGAGCAGTACTTC

J gene: TRBJ1-5
clone size: few
D gene: TRBD1
V gene: TRBV7-6
CDR3 protein: CASSSHAKFGTGVDQPQHF
CDR3 DNA: TGTGCCAGCAGCTCCCACGCTAAATTTGGGACAGGGGTGGATCAGCCCCAGCATTTT